The rows below give T cell receptor beta chains drawn from one sample of a study of cytomegalovirus exposure and HLA in healthy donors. Data came from immunoSEQ multiplex PCR; TCRdb stores just in-frame clones and leaves some out. There are some 120,000 clones in the sample; approximately 80% occur only once, and around 3.9% lies in the top ten. The sample taken for sequencing was PBMCs. All receptors come from a human donor in good health. The CDR3 runs from the conserved cysteine through the conserved F or W. The D gene is left open where the match is weak. Not every row has a clone size; where given, it reads once, few, many or a size class.

J: TRBJ2-3; size: few; D: TRBD1; V: TRBV5-6; DNA: TGTGCCAGCAGCCAGGGGGACACAGATACGCAGTATTTT; CDR3: CASSQGDTDTQYF
J: TRBJ2-3; size: once; D: TRBD2; V: TRBV5-1; DNA: TGCGCCAGCAGCCCTTCTCTAGCGGGGGGAACAGATACGCAGTATTTT; CDR3: CASSPSLAGGTDTQYF
J: TRBJ2-1; size: -; D: -; V: TRBV2; DNA: TGTGCCAGCAGTGAACTAGCGTATCGAAAGTTCTTC; CDR3: CASSELAYRKFF
J: TRBJ1-2; size: -; D: TRBD1; V: TRBV5-1; DNA: TGCGCCAGCAGCCCCGGTGGGACAGGGAGTCTTGGCTACACCTTC; CDR3: CASSPGGTGSLGYTF
J: TRBJ2-6; size: few; D: TRBD2; V: TRBV7-2; DNA: TGTGCCAGCAGCTATCGGGGGGACAACGTCCTGACTTTC; CDR3: CASSYRGDNVLTF
J: TRBJ1-6; size: -; D: -; V: TRBV19; DNA: TGTGCCAGTAGTAGCCCATCAGGGCGCACCTATAATTCACCCCTCCACTTT; CDR3: CASSSPSGRTYNSPLHF
J: TRBJ2-2; size: -; D: -; V: TRBV19; DNA: TGTGCCAGTAGTATACGGACAAACACCGGGGAGCTGTTTTTT; CDR3: CASSIRTNTGELFF
J: TRBJ2-1; size: -; D: TRBD2; V: TRBV6-5; DNA: TGTGCCAGCAGTCCGGGACTAGAGACCTACAATGAGCAGTTCTTC; CDR3: CASSPGLETYNEQFF
J: TRBJ2-3; size: -; D: TRBD2; V: TRBV5-1; DNA: TGCGCCAGCAGCGACGCTAGCGGGAGACCAGATACGCAGTATTTT; CDR3: CASSDASGRPDTQYF
J: TRBJ2-7; size: few; D: TRBD2; V: TRBV4-1; DNA: TGCGCCAGCAGCCAGGTCTTAGCGGGAGGGCCGCTCGTCTACGAGCAGTACTTC; CDR3: CASSQVLAGGPLVYEQYF
J: TRBJ2-7; size: once; D: TRBD2; V: TRBV7-9; DNA: TGTGCCAGCAGCTGGGGACTAGCGGAAAACTACGAGCAGTACTTC; CDR3: CASSWGLAENYEQYF
J: TRBJ1-2; size: -; D: TRBD1; V: TRBV5-1; DNA: TGCGCCAGCAGCCCGGAACAGGGGAATGGCTACACCTTC; CDR3: CASSPEQGNGYTF
J: TRBJ1-4; size: -; D: TRBD1; V: TRBV19; DNA: TGTGCCAGTACCCACAGGGGCGAGAATGAAAAACTGTTTTTT; CDR3: CASTHRGENEKLFF
J: TRBJ1-5; size: -; D: -; V: TRBV19; DNA: TGTGCCAGTAGTCTCCTAGGGGACCAGCATTTT; CDR3: CASSLLGDQHF
J: TRBJ2-1; size: few; D: -; V: TRBV6-6; DNA: TGTGCCAGCAGTTACGCAGGGAGGTCTGAGAATGAGCAGTTCTTC; CDR3: CASSYAGRSENEQFF
J: TRBJ1-2; size: few; D: -; V: TRBV18; DNA: TGTGCCAGCTCCCTCACAGGGAACTATGGCTACACCTTC; CDR3: CASSLTGNYGYTF
J: TRBJ1-6; size: once; D: TRBD1; V: TRBV25-1; DNA: TGTGCCAGCAGCGAAGACAGGGCGGTGGGGTCACCCCTCCACTTT; CDR3: CASSEDRAVGSPLHF
J: TRBJ1-3; size: -; D: TRBD1; V: TRBV6-6; DNA: TGTGCCAGCAGGAGAGGGACAGCCTCTGGAAACACCATATATTTT; CDR3: CASRRGTASGNTIYF
J: TRBJ1-3; size: -; D: -; V: TRBV19; DNA: TGTGCCAGTAGGAGTTACAGCTCTGGAAACACCATATATTTT; CDR3: CASRSYSSGNTIYF
J: TRBJ2-7; size: -; D: TRBD1; V: TRBV5-6; DNA: TGTGCCAGCACCATTTGGACAGGGAGCTCCTACGAGCAGTACTTC; CDR3: CASTIWTGSSYEQYF
J: TRBJ2-1; size: -; D: -; V: TRBV4-1; DNA: TGCGCCAGCAGCCGGAGGGACTACAATGAGCAGTTCTTC; CDR3: CASSRRDYNEQFF
J: TRBJ2-3; size: -; D: TRBD2; V: TRBV30; DNA: TGTGCCTGGAGTGTAGGGGCGGGAGTAGGAGATACGCAGTATTTT; CDR3: CAWSVGAGVGDTQYF
J: TRBJ2-5; size: -; D: TRBD2; V: TRBV6-5; DNA: TGTGCCAGCAGCCGACTAGCGGGAGGGCCGGAGACCCAGTACTTC; CDR3: CASSRLAGGPETQYF
J: TRBJ1-1; size: -; D: TRBD1; V: TRBV6-6; DNA: TGTGCCAGCAGTCCGCGCTTGGGACAGGGGAACACTGAAGCTTTCTTT; CDR3: CASSPRLGQGNTEAFF
J: TRBJ2-1; size: -; D: -; V: TRBV28; DNA: TGTGCCAGCAGCAATGCACAGGGTCTCTCCTACAATGAGCAGTTCTTC; CDR3: CASSNAQGLSYNEQFF
J: TRBJ2-7; size: -; D: TRBD2; V: TRBV27; DNA: TGTGCCAGCAGTTTATCGCGGGCGGGAGTCCCCTACGAGCAGTACTTC; CDR3: CASSLSRAGVPYEQYF
J: TRBJ2-1; size: -; D: TRBD2; V: TRBV9; DNA: TGTGCCAGCAGCGCATTAGCGGGAGGGTACAATGAGCAGTTCTTC; CDR3: CASSALAGGYNEQFF
J: TRBJ2-1; size: -; D: TRBD2; V: TRBV28; DNA: TGTGCCAGCAGTCACACTAGCGGGAGCAGCAATGAGCAGTTCTTC; CDR3: CASSHTSGSSNEQFF
J: TRBJ2-2; size: -; D: TRBD1; V: TRBV2; DNA: TGTGCCAGCAGTGGCCGGGACAGGGGGCAGAACACCGGGGAGCTGTTTTTT; CDR3: CASSGRDRGQNTGELFF
J: TRBJ1-1; size: -; D: -; V: TRBV5-1; DNA: TGCGCCAGCAGCGAGAAAGGGGCCCTGTACACTGAAGCTTTCTTT; CDR3: CASSEKGALYTEAFF
J: TRBJ2-2; size: -; D: TRBD2; V: TRBV7-9; DNA: TGTGCCAGCAGCTATCGGGAGGACGTACATTTCCGGGAGCTGTTTTTT; CDR3: CASSYREDVHFRELFF
J: TRBJ2-5; size: -; D: TRBD2; V: TRBV29-1; DNA: TGCAGCGTTGAAGACCTAGCGGCTTGGGGAGAGACCCAGTACTTC; CDR3: CSVEDLAAWGETQYF
J: TRBJ2-5; size: -; D: -; V: TRBV5-5; DNA: TGTGCCAGCAGCTTGGCGTTGGCGGACCAAGAGACCCAGTACTTC; CDR3: CASSLALADQETQYF
J: TRBJ2-1; size: -; D: -; V: TRBV30; DNA: TGTGCCTGGAGTGGTGCTAGCGATGAGCAGTTCTTC; CDR3: CAWSGASDEQFF
J: TRBJ1-1; size: -; D: -; V: TRBV7-9; DNA: TGTGCCAGCAGCTTAGTTAAACAGACTATTGAAGCTTTCTTT; CDR3: CASSLVKQTIEAFF
J: TRBJ2-2; size: -; D: TRBD2; V: TRBV9; DNA: TGTGCCAGCACCTTAGCGGGAGGAGTCACCGGGGAGCTGTTTTTT; CDR3: CASTLAGGVTGELFF
J: TRBJ2-7; size: -; D: -; V: TRBV4-1; DNA: TGCGCCAGCAGCCAAGAGGACAGCAGCTACGAGCAGTACTTC; CDR3: CASSQEDSSYEQYF